This TCR beta chain was profiled in a study of CD8 T cells in Susac syndrome. At the level of the study: Blood was drawn from Susac syndrome patients while they were therapy-naive, on corticosteroids, or on intravenous immunoglobulin alone.

The RNA input was about 0.45 to 1 ug, and it was reverse transcribed with random hexamers. With immunoSEQ multiplex PCR, TCR beta CDR3 was amplified across 54 Vbeta and 13 Jbeta. TCRdb passed the immunoSEQ multiplex PCR reads through MiXCR, listing each CDR3 protein once. Of about 140,000 distinct CDR3 sequences in the sample, roughly 94% were seen once. Definite or probable Susac syndrome was diagnosed using recently defined diagnostic criteria. Study outcomes and limitations: It was acknowledged by the study that relatively few individuals were included in its TCR sequencing and HLA analysis.

Comment on this clonotype: Its antigen is still unknown.

The receptor's source is a human donor with Susac syndrome. Sequencing used CD4+ T cells from PBMCs.

The CDR3 loop is CASNIKVLSYEQYF. As DNA, the CDR3 is TGTGCCAGCAACATCAAGGTACTTTCCTACGAGCAGTACTTC. The chain couples TRBV12-3 or TRBV12-4 to TRBJ2-7; D is unclear. V gave up 7 bases and J gave up 1 base, with 14 bases separating them. This CDR3 contains 14 residues.